The text below deals with one TCR beta chain. Its antigen is currently unknown. Trimming left V 1 base short and J 5 bases short, with 15 bases between. The CDR3 loop spans 15 amino acids. Per the germline V gene, CDR1 is SGHNT and CDR2 is YYREEE (reference sequence). The sample comes from a study of T cell responses to AZD1222 COVID-19 vaccine. The table came from immunoSEQ multiplex PCR; TCRdb's copy has only in-frame clones and leaves some out. The sample consists of 95,000 to 110,000 clones, less than 95% of them appearing once. Study-wide points: Repertoire sampling occurred only after the peak T cell response. Donors skewed white British and female; clonal diversity was possibly underestimated. Spike-specific TCRs gained breadth and depth after people received two AZD1222 doses.

Sequencing was performed on peripheral blood, taken on day 0 of AZD1222 vaccination. V and J are TRBV5-4 and TRBJ2-5, with a tentative D call TRBD2 (7 bases). The receptor was isolated from an adult in good health. The CDR3 loop is CASSLYGGPRETQYF. The CDR3 DNA sequence: TGTGCCAGCAGCTTGTACGGGGGGCCTCGGGAGACCCAGTACTTC.